A selection of T cell receptor beta chains follows, all from one sample in a study of cytomegalovirus exposure and HLA in healthy donors. Sequencing was performed with immunoSEQ multiplex PCR; in TCRdb, only in-frame clones are kept and a portion is missing. Of tens of thousands of clones in the sample, around three quarters were seen once. Sequencing used PBMCs. The source is a man aged 45-65 years in good health and CMV-seronegative. CDR3s include the opening cysteine and the closing phenylalanine or tryptophan. D genes are given only for firm matches.

d_call,v_call,j_call,cdr3_aa
.,TRBV7-2,TRBJ2-7,CASSLSVGMYEQYF
TRBD2,TRBV9,TRBJ2-6,CASSVGSGGGSGANVLTF
.,TRBV11-2,TRBJ2-5,CASSFLPLATGQETQYF
.,TRBV19,TRBJ2-7,CASSIQISYEQYF
.,TRBV27,TRBJ2-5,CASSSRRGQETQYF
.,TRBV6-5,TRBJ1-2,CASRTGIYGYTF
TRBD1,TRBV5-8,TRBJ2-7,CASSRRQGSGREQYF
.,TRBV21-1,TRBJ1-2,CASSNPRGNNGYTF
.,TRBV5-4,TRBJ1-1,CASRRLGGNTEAFF
.,TRBV4-3,TRBJ2-7,CASSQPGSRAYEQYF
.,TRBV5-1,TRBJ2-1,CASRVWNNEQFF
TRBD1,TRBV4-2,TRBJ2-5,CASSATGGPVLETQYF
TRBD1,TRBV30,.,CAWRDRVGTYEQYF
.,TRBV9,TRBJ1-1,CASSVVRSGLGLYTEAFF
.,TRBV15,TRBJ2-1,CATSRDRQYNEQFF
.,TRBV5-1,TRBJ1-2,CASSLRAGSRYYGYTF
TRBD1,TRBV7-2,TRBJ2-7,CASSITTGQPRDEQYF
.,TRBV28,TRBJ2-1,CASTSGQNYNEQFF
.,TRBV28,TRBJ1-3,CASNRGGTGNTIYF
.,TRBV11-2,TRBJ1-1,CASSLKSHEAFF
.,TRBV6-5,TRBJ1-2,CASSYSDGGHYGYTF
TRBD1,TRBV7-8,TRBJ1-1,CASSLKTGMYTEAFF
.,TRBV30,TRBJ1-1,CAWSVQVNTEAFF
.,TRBV6-5,TRBJ1-1,CASTVDMNTEAFF
.,TRBV6-5,TRBJ2-7,CASSYSRGYEQYF
TRBD1,TRBV5-3,TRBJ1-1,CARSPRGANTEAFF
.,TRBV5-1,TRBJ1-3,CASSLGNSGLRNTIYF
TRBD2,TRBV15,TRBJ2-7,CATSRDQRGPSYEQYF
.,TRBV5-1,TRBJ2-7,CASSFWEGGSEQYF
.,TRBV19,TRBJ1-5,CASSRFGGLSNQPQHF
.,TRBV6-5,TRBJ2-7,CASSVTVSYEQYF
.,TRBV30,TRBJ2-2,CAWNKNTGELFF
TRBD1,TRBV29-1,TRBJ2-7,CSVGGPGGRGRGYEQYF
TRBD2,TRBV7-2,TRBJ2-7,CASSLKLAGGPEQYF
TRBD1,TRBV7-8,TRBJ2-5,CASSLGDRVIETQYF
TRBD1,TRBV7-2,TRBJ1-5,CASSFRQGLNQPQHF
.,TRBV30,TRBJ2-3,CAWNFGTDTQYF
TRBD1,TRBV19,TRBJ1-2,CASKGQGLSGYTF
.,TRBV19,TRBJ2-1,CASSIPRSGRSYNEQFF
TRBD2,TRBV7-8,TRBJ2-7,CASSGTSGGSEQYF
TRBD2,TRBV6-1,TRBJ2-7,CASSSASGIYEQYF
.,TRBV18,TRBJ2-7,CATKGGGPEQYF
.,TRBV9,TRBJ2-2,CASSVLSTGELFF
.,TRBV27,TRBJ2-7,CASSYLLGGNEQYF
TRBD1,TRBV6-5,TRBJ1-2,CARKYRGSNYGYTF
TRBD2,TRBV28,TRBJ2-3,CASSFTGGPSDTQYF
TRBD2,TRBV4-2,TRBJ2-1,CASRLRGGHNEQFF
.,TRBV11-3,TRBJ2-5,CASSLDPETQYF
TRBD1,TRBV19,TRBJ2-2,CASRDRAFTGELFF
.,TRBV27,TRBJ2-1,CASSLSSGSLYNEQFF
.,TRBV30,TRBJ1-5,CAWSALSGNQPQHF
.,TRBV19,TRBJ1-5,CASSIITDNQPQHF
.,TRBV30,TRBJ1-1,CAWSPRGSEAFF
.,TRBV14,TRBJ2-4,CASSPTRGIQYF
.,TRBV27,TRBJ2-7,CASSLTRQYSYEQYF
.,TRBV30,TRBJ1-1,CAWSIYLQPEAFF
TRBD1,TRBV5-5,TRBJ1-1,CASSLGQGYTEAFF
.,TRBV6-5,TRBJ2-5,CATSSTEETQYF
.,TRBV5-1,TRBJ1-2,CASSLRVNYGYTF